The present T cell receptor (beta chain) was sequenced within a study of T cells in Graves' hyperthyroidism and ophthalmopathy. Template material for amplifying TCR beta CDR3 regions consisted of RNA transcripts. A set of HTBI primers served as the primers for a first-round RT-PCR of the TCR CDR3. One entry per CDR3 protein results from TCRdb running MiXCR on the multiplex PCR reads. The sample has 450,000 to 600,000 distinct CDR3 sequences; 20% are singletons. The V end was cut by 9 bases, the J end by 0 bases, with 9 bases between. Germline loops: CDR1 LNHDA, CDR2 SQIVND (reference sequence). This CDR3 spans 13 amino acids. As to this clonotype: Its antigen is as yet unknown.

The study, taken as a whole, reports: In validation, the model predicted ophthalmopathy. These predictions came a median roughly 6.5 months before onset.

Reasons for excluding patients were uncontrolled infection, other autoimmune disease, pregnancy or lactation. The chain recombines TRBV19 with TRBJ1-5, with unresolved D. The TCR comes from a man between 40 and 49 years old with Graves' ophthalmopathy. The sequenced sample was blood. The CDR3 is CASHYSSNQPQHF. The CDR3 coding sequence is TGTGCCAGCCACTACAGTAGCAATCAGCCCCAGCATTTT.